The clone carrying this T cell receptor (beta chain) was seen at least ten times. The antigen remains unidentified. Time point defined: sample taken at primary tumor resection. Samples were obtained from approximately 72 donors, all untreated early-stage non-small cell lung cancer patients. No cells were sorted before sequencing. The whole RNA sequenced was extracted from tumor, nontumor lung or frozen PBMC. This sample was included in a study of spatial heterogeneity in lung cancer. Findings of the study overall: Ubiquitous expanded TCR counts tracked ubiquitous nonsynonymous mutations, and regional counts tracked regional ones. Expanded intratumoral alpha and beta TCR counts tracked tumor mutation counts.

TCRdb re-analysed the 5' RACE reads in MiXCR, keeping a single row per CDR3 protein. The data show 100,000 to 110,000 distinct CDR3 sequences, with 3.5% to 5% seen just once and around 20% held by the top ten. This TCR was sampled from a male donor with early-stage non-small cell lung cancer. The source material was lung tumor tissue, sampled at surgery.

CDR3 coding DNA: TGTGCCAGCAGGTACGGGGCCAACTCCTACGAGCAGTACTTC. Its protein is CASRYGANSYEQYF. The V call is TRBV28, the J call TRBJ2-7, with D perhaps TRBD1 or TRBD2 (5 bases each). The length of the CDR3 is 14 residues. Per germline, CDR1 MDHEN and CDR2 SYDVKM. The germline V and J ends were trimmed by 6 bases and 0 bases, with 12 bases remaining between them.